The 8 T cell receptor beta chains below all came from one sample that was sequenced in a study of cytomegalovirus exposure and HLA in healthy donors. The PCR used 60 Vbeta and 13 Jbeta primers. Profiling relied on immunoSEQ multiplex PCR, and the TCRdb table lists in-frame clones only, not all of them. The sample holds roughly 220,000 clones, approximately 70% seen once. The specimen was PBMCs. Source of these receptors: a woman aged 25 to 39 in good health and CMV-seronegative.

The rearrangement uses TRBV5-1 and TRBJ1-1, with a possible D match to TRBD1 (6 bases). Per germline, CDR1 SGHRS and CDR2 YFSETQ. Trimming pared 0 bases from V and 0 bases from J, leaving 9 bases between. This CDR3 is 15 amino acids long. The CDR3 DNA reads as TGCGCCAGCAGCTTGGATACAGGGATGAACACTGAAGCTTTCTTT. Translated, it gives CASSLDTGMNTEAFF.

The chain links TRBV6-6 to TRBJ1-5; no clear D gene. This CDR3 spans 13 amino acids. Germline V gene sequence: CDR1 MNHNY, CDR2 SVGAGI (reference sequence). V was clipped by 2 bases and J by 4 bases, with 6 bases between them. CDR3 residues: CASSYEANQPQHF. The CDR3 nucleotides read TGTGCCAGCAGTTACGAGGCAAATCAGCCCCAGCATTTT.

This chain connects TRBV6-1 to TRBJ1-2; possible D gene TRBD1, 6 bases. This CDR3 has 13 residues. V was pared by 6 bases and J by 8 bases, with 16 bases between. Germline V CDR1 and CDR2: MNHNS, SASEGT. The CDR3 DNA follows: TGTGCCAGCAGGACAGGAGCCGTCTGGGGCTACACCTTC. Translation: CASRTGAVWGYTF.

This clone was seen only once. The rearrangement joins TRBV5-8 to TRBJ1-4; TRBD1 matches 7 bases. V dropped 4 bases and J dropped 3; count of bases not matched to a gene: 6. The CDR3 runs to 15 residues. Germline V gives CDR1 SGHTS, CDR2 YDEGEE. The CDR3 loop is CASSVTGVSNEKLFF. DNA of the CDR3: TGTGCCAGCAGCGTTACAGGGGTTTCTAATGAAAAACTGTTTTTT.

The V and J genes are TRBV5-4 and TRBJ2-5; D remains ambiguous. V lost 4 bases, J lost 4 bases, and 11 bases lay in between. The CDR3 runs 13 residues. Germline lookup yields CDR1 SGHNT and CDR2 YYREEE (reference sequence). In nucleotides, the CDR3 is TGTGCCAGCAGCGTCTTTGGAGCAGAGACCCAGTACTTC. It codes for CASSVFGAETQYF.

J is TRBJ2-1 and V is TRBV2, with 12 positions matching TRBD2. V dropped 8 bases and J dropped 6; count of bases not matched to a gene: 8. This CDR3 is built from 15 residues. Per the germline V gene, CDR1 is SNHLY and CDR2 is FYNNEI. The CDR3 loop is CASRELAGGINEQFF. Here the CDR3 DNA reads TGTGCCAGCCGGGAGCTAGCGGGAGGGATCAATGAGCAGTTCTTC. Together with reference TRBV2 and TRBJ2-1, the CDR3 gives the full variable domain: EPEVTQTPSHQVTQMGQEVILRCVPISNHLYFYWYRQILGQKVEFLVSFYNNEISEKSEIFDDQFSVERPDGSNFTLKIRSTKLEDSAMYFCASRELAGGINEQFFGPGTRLTVL.

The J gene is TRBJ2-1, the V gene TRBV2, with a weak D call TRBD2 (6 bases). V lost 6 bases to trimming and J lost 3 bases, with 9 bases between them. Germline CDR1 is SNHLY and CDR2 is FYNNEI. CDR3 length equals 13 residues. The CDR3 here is CASSGTVYNEQFF. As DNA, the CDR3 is TGTGCCAGCAGCGGGACTGTCTACAATGAGCAGTTCTTC.

The CDR3 DNA follows: TGTGCCAGCAGTTTGACCCTAGGGGATGAGCAGTTCTTC. This codes for CASSLTLGDEQFF. The V and J genes are TRBV28 and TRBJ2-1, with a possible D match to TRBD1 (5 bases). The V gene lost 3 bases and the J gene lost 8 bases, with 11 bases spanning the gap. CDR3 length equals 13 residues. Germline V gene lookup returns CDR1 MDHEN and CDR2 SYDVKM. Combining the CDR3 with reference TRBV28 and TRBJ2-1 gives the whole variable domain DVKVTQSSRYLVKRTGEKVFLECVQDMDHENMFWYRQDPGLGLRLIYFSYDVKMKEKGDIPEGYSVSREKKERFSLILESASTNQTSMYLCASSLTLGDEQFFGPGTRLTVL.